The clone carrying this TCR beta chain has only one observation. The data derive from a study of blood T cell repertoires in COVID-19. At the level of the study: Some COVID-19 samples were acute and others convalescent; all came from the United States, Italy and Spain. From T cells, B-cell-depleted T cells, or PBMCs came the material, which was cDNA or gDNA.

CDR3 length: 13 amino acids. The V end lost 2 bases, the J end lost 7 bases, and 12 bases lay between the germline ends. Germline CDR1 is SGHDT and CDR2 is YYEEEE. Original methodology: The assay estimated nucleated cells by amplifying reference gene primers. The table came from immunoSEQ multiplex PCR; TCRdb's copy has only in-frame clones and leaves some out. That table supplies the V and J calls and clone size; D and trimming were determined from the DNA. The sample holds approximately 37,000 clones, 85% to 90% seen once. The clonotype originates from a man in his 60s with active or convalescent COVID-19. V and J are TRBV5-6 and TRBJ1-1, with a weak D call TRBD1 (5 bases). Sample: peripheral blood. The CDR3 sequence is CASSFFQGDEAFF. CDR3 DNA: TGTGCCAGCAGCTTTTTTCAGGGCGATGAAGCTTTCTTT.